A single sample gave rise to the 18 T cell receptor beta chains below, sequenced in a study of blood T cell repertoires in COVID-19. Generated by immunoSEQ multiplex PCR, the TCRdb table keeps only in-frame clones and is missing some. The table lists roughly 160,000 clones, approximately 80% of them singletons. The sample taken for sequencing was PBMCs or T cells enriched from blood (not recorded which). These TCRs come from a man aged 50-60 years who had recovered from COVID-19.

The CDR3, as DNA: TGTGCCAGCAGCAAGGGGGTGGGTTCACCCCTCCACTTT. This gives the protein CASSKGVGSPLHF. The chain couples TRBV11-3 to TRBJ1-6; maybe TRBD1 (6 bases). Per germline, CDR1 SGHNT and CDR2 YENEEA. The V end was cut by 5 bases, the J end by 9 bases, with 11 bases between. This CDR3 is built from 13 residues.

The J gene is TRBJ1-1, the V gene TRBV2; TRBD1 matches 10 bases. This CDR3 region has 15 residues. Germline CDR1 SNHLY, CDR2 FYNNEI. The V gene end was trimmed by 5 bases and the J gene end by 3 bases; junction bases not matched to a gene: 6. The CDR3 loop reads CASSYGTGVYTEAFF. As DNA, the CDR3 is TGTGCCAGCAGTTACGGGACAGGGGTTTACACTGAAGCTTTCTTT.

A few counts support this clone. The CDR3 coding sequence is TGTGCCAGCAGCCAAGAGGCCACCCCAGTCAATGAGCAGTTCTTC. It translates to CASSQEATPVNEQFF. The rearrangement joins TRBV3-1 (or the pseudogene TRBV3-2) to TRBJ2-1; unclear D gene. Germline assignment: CDR1 LGHDT and CDR2 YNNKEL (reference sequence). V lost 0 bases to trimming and J lost 6 bases, with 12 bases between them. The CDR3 loop spans 15 amino acids.

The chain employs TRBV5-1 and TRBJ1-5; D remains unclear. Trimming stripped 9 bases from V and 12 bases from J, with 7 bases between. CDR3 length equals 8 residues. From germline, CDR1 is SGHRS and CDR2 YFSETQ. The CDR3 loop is CAIPRQHF. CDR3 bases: TGCGCCATCCCGCGCCAGCATTTT.

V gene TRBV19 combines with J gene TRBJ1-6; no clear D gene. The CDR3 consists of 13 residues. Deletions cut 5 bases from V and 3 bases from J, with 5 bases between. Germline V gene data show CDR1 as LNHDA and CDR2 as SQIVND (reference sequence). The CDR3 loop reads CASSVNYNSPLHF. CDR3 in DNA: TGTGCCAGTAGTGTCAACTATAATTCACCCCTCCACTTT.

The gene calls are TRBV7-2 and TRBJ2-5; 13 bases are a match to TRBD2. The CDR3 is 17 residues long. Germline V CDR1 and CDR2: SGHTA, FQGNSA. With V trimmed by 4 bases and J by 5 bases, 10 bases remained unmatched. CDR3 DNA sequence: TGTGCCAGCAGCTCCTTGACTAGCGGGGGGAGTGGGGAGACCCAGTACTTC. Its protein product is CASSSLTSGGSGETQYF. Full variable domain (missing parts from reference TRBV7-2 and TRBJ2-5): GAGVSQSPSNKVTEKGKDVELRCDPISGHTALYWYRQSLGQGLEFLIYFQGNSAPDKSGLPSDRFSAERTGGSVSTLTIQRTQQEDSAVYLCASSSLTSGGSGETQYFGPGTRLLVL.

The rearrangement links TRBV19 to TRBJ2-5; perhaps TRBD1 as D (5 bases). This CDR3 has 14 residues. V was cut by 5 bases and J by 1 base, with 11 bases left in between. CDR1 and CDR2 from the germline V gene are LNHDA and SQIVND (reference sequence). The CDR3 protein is CASSPRTIQETQYF. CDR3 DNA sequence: TGTGCCAGTAGTCCCAGGACAATCCAAGAGACCCAGTACTTC.

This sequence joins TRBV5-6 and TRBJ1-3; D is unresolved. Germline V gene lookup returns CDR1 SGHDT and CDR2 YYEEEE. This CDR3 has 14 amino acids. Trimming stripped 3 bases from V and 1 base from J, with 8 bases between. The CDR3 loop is CASSSGGSGNTIYF. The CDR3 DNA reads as TGTGCCAGCAGCTCCGGAGGGTCTGGAAACACCATATATTTT.

The CDR3 DNA reads as TGCAGCGTTGAAGGCAGTAATGGCTACACCTTC. As protein: CSVEGSNGYTF. The chain couples TRBV29-1 to TRBJ1-2; D is ambiguous. Germline V gene sequence: CDR1 SQVTM, CDR2 ANQGSEA. This CDR3 has 11 amino acids. Between the trimmed V and J ends, which lost 1 base and 6 bases, there was a span of 6 bases. The full variable domain, its missing parts supplied by reference TRBV29-1 and TRBJ1-2, is SAVISQKPSRDICQRGTSLTIQCQVDSQVTMMFWYRQQPGQSLTLIATANQGSEATYESGFVIDKFPISRPNLTFSTLTVSNMSPEDSSIYLCSVEGSNGYTFGSGTRLTVV.

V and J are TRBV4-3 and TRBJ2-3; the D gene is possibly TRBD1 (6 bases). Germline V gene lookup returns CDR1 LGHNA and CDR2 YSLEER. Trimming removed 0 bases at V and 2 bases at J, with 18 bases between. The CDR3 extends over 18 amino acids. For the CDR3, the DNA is TGCGCCAGCAGCCAAGATAACCGGGGACACCTCACCACAGATACGCAGTATTTT. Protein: CASSQDNRGHLTTDTQYF.

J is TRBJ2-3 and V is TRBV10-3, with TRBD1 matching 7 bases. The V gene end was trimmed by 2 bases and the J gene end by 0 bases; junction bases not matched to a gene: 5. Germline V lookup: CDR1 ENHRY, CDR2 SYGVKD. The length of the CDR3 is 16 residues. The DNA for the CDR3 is TGTGCCATCAGTGAGGACAGGGCCCCTAGCACAGATACGCAGTATTTT. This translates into CAISEDRAPSTDTQYF.

The CDR3 reads CASSISGVSNQPQHF. In DNA form, the CDR3 reads TGTGCCAGTAGTATCAGCGGGGTTAGCAATCAGCCCCAGCATTTT. The rearrangement joins TRBV19 to TRBJ1-5; unclear D gene. Trimming stripped 3 bases from V and 0 bases from J, with 9 bases between. Per the germline V gene, CDR1 is LNHDA and CDR2 is SQIVND (reference sequence). CDR3 length: 15 amino acids. Based on the CDR3 plus reference TRBV19 and TRBJ1-5, the full variable domain is DGGITQSPKYLFRKEGQNVTLSCEQNLNHDAMYWYRQDPGQGLRLIYYSQIVNDFQKGDIAEGYSVSREKKESFPLTVTSAQKNPTAFYLCASSISGVSNQPQHFGDGTRLSIL.

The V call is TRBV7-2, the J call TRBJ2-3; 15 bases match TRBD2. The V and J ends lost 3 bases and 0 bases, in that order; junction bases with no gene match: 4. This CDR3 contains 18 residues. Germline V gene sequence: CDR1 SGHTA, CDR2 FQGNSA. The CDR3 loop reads CASSLWTSGGASTDTQYF. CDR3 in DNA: TGTGCCAGCAGCTTGTGGACTAGCGGGGGGGCTAGCACAGATACGCAGTATTTT.

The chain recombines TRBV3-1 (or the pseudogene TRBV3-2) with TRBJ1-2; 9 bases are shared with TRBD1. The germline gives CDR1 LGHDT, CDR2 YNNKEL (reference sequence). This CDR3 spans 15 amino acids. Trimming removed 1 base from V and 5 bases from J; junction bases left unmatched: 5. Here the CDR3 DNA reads TGTGCCAGCAGCCAAGTCCCCGGGACAGGGTATGGCTACACCTTC. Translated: CASSQVPGTGYGYTF.

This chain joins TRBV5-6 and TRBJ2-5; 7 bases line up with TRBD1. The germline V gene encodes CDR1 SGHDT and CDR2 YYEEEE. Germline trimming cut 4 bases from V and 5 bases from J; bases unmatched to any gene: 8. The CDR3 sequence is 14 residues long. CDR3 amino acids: CASSLGDRVETQYF. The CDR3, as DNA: TGTGCCAGCAGCCTGGGTGACAGGGTTGAGACCCAGTACTTC.

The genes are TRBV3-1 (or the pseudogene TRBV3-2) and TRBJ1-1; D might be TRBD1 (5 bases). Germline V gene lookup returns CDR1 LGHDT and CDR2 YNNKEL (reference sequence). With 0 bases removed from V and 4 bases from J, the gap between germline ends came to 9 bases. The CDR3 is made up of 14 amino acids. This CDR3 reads CASSQDGAATEAFF. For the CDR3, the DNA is TGTGCCAGCAGCCAAGATGGGGCCGCCACTGAAGCTTTCTTT.

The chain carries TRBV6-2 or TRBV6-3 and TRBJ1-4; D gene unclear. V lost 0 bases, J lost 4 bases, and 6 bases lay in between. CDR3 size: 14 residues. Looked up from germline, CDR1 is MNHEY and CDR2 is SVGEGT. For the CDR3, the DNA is TGTGCCAGCAGTTACTCACGGGATAATGAAAAACTGTTTTTT. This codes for CASSYSRDNEKLFF.

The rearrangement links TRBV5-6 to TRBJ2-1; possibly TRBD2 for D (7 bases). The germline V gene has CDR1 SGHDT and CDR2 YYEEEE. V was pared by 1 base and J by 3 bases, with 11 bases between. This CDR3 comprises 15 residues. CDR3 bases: TGTGCCAGCAGCTTGCCGGGGGGCCTCTACAATGAGCAGTTCTTC. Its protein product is CASSLPGGLYNEQFF.